This T cell receptor (beta chain) was observed in a study of monozygotic twins with inflammatory bowel disease. The V gene's germline CDR1 is SGHTA and CDR2 FQGNSA. This CDR3 is 15 amino acids long. Researchers ran eight separate cDNA reactions for each sample. TCRdb reworked the 5' RACE reads into one entry per CDR3 protein, no DNA. The table lists just over 300,000 distinct CDR3 sequences, with about 5% in the top ten. The rearrangement links TRBV7-2 to TRBJ2-1; TCRdb reports TRBD2, a call that lacks DNA to check it against. This TCR came from a human donor with ulcerative colitis or Crohn's disease, or a healthy co-twin of an affected twin (not recorded which). Sequencing was carried out using blood. CDR3 region: CASSSGPDSYNEQFF.